This T cell receptor (beta chain) was sequenced in a study of blood T cell repertoires in COVID-19. Authors' analysis steps: Nucleated cell number was recorded as an estimate derived from reference gene primer amplification. Generated by immunoSEQ multiplex PCR, the TCRdb table keeps only in-frame clones and is missing some. V and J calls and clone size are those listed in that table; D and trimming were worked out from the DNA. The sample includes about 58,000 clones, 90% of them seen just once. The sequenced material came from peripheral blood. The receptor was isolated from a man aged 60-69 years with active COVID-19.

The DNA of the CDR3 is TGTGCCAGCAGTTCCCCCTCTAGCGCCCTCGGCACAGATACGCAGTATTTT. Translating gives CASSSPSSALGTDTQYF. This sequence joins TRBV28 and TRBJ2-3; D perhaps matches TRBD2 (6 bases). From germline, CDR1 is MDHEN and CDR2 SYDVKM. The V end lost 4 bases, the J end lost 1 base, and 18 bases lay between the germline ends. The length of the CDR3 is 17 residues. The entire variable domain, with the rest obtained from reference TRBV28 and TRBJ2-3, is as follows: DVKVTQSSRYLVKRTGEKVFLECVQDMDHENMFWYRQDPGLGLRLIYFSYDVKMKEKGDIPEGYSVSREKKERFSLILESASTNQTSMYLCASSSPSSALGTDTQYFGPGTRLTVL.